The rows below give T cell receptor beta chains drawn from one sample of a study of cytomegalovirus exposure and HLA in healthy donors. Clones were sequenced by immunoSEQ multiplex PCR, and TCRdb holds only the in-frame ones, with some missing. The sample carries nearly 200,000 clones, about nine tenths recorded once. The source material was PBMCs. These receptors were taken from a man aged 25 to 45 in good health and CMV-seronegative. Both conserved end residues are part of each CDR3. D genes are given only for firm matches. The size entry is marked missing in some rows and otherwise reads once, few, many or a size class.

J gene,D gene,V gene,clone size,CDR3 DNA,CDR3 protein
TRBJ2-1,-,TRBV11-2,-,TGTGCCAGCAGCTTAGATCCAAACACCAACAATGAGCAGTTCTTC,CASSLDPNTNNEQFF
TRBJ1-2,TRBD1,TRBV6-1,once,TGTGCCAGCCTCAGGGGGAACTATGGCTACACCTTC,CASLRGNYGYTF
TRBJ2-1,TRBD2,TRBV4-1,-,TGCGCCAGCAGCCAAGAGGGGGGAGGGGTCGTCTTCGGGAATGAGCAGTTCTTC,CASSQEGGGVVFGNEQFF
TRBJ2-1,TRBD2,TRBV11-2,-,TGTGCCAGCAGCTTCGGGGCCCTGGGACTACCCGGGTTAGGTGAGCAGTTCTTC,CASSFGALGLPGLGEQFF
TRBJ2-1,TRBD2,TRBV7-2,-,TGTGCCAGCAGCTCCCCCGGGACTAGCGGGGGTAATGAGCAGTTCTTC,CASSSPGTSGGNEQFF
TRBJ2-7,-,TRBV20-1,-,TGCAGTGCTTGGGGACTCGGGGAGCAGTACTTC,CSAWGLGEQYF
TRBJ2-2,TRBD2,TRBV5-1,-,TGCGCCAGCAGCTTGGCTGGCGGGGGGAACACCGGGGAGCTGTTTTTT,CASSLAGGGNTGELFF
TRBJ1-1,TRBD1,TRBV6-5,few,TGTGCCAGCAGTTATCACGACAGGGGGCGAGAGGCTTTCTTT,CASSYHDRGREAFF
TRBJ2-7,-,TRBV10-2,-,TGCGCCAGCACCCAAAACCTCTACGAGCAGTACTTC,CASTQNLYEQYF
TRBJ1-3,-,TRBV10-1,-,TGCGCCAGCAGTGATTTGAGACTCAGCTCTGGAAACACCATATATTTT,CASSDLRLSSGNTIYF
TRBJ1-2,-,TRBV7-9,-,TGTGCCAGCAGCTTATTCCGGTCCGGTGGCTACACCTTC,CASSLFRSGGYTF
TRBJ2-7,-,TRBV7-2,-,TGTGCCAGCAGCTCACGGGGTCCCTACGAGCAGTACTTC,CASSSRGPYEQYF
TRBJ2-1,TRBD1,TRBV10-3,-,TGTGCCATCAGTGAGTCGAAAATAAAGACAGGGGGCCGCAATGAGCAGTTCTTC,CAISESKIKTGGRNEQFF
TRBJ2-5,TRBD2,TRBV27,-,TGTGCCAGCAGACATGGACTAGCGGGGGGGCGGGAGCAGTACTTC,CASRHGLAGGREQYF
TRBJ2-1,TRBD1,TRBV18,-,TGTGCCAGCTCACCCCCGGGACAGGGGTCTGAGCAGTTCTTC,CASSPPGQGSEQFF
TRBJ2-1,TRBD2,TRBV5-1,-,TGCGCCAGCAGCGGGGTGGGGGCTCAGGGAACTAGCGGGAGATGGGAGCAGTTCTTC,CASSGVGAQGTSGRWEQFF
TRBJ2-7,TRBD2,TRBV10-3,once,TGTGCCACCTTAGGACTAGCGGGAGGAGGGGAGCAGTACTTC,CATLGLAGGGEQYF
TRBJ2-3,TRBD2,TRBV6-1,-,TGTGCCAGCAGTCAAGGACTAGCGGGAGCCCCCACAGATACGCAGTATTTT,CASSQGLAGAPTDTQYF
TRBJ2-6,-,TRBV7-2,-,TGTGCCAGCAGCCCCCGGGTGAGCTCTGGGGCCAACGGCCTGACTTTC,CASSPRVSSGANGLTF
TRBJ2-5,TRBD1,TRBV5-6,-,TGTGCCAGCAGCTACCGGGACAGGCAAGAGACCCAGTACTTC,CASSYRDRQETQYF
TRBJ2-7,TRBD1,TRBV6-5,-,TGTGCCAGCAGTTTACAGGGGATCACCTACGAGCAGTACTTC,CASSLQGITYEQYF
TRBJ2-7,-,TRBV6-6,-,TGTGCCAGCAGCCCCGGGACTGGAACCTCCGAGCAGTACTTC,CASSPGTGTSEQYF
TRBJ2-7,-,TRBV5-1,-,TGCGCCAGCAGCTTGGAAATAGACATGGGGGGAGATGGGGCTTACGAGCAGTACTTC,CASSLEIDMGGDGAYEQYF
TRBJ2-5,TRBD1,TRBV7-2,-,TGTGCCAGCAGCTTTAACCGGGACAGGGGAAACTCCTGGCAAGAGACCCAGTACTTC,CASSFNRDRGNSWQETQYF
TRBJ2-2,TRBD1,TRBV15,-,TGTGCCACCAGCAGGGACAGGGGGCTTAGCGGGGAGCTGTTTTTT,CATSRDRGLSGELFF
TRBJ1-4,TRBD1,TRBV11-1,-,TGTGCCAGCAGCCCGGACAGGGGTAATGAAAAACTGTTTTTT,CASSPDRGNEKLFF
TRBJ1-3,-,TRBV5-4,-,TGTGCCAGCAGCTTGAAAGGGGCGCGGGGAAACACCATATATTTT,CASSLKGARGNTIYF
TRBJ2-2,TRBD1,TRBV28,-,TGTGCCAGCCTTGGCGCGACAGGGGCAAACACCGGGGAGCTGTTTTTT,CASLGATGANTGELFF
TRBJ2-1,TRBD2,TRBV14,-,TGTGCCAGCAGCCATACAGCGGGGGGGCTGATAGAGGAGCAGTTCTTC,CASSHTAGGLIEEQFF
TRBJ2-3,TRBD2,TRBV4-2,once,TGTGCCAGCAGCCGAGCGGGAGATCTCACAGATACGCAGTATTTT,CASSRAGDLTDTQYF
TRBJ1-2,-,TRBV4-1,once,TGCGCCAGCAGCCAAGTGCAGAGCGCACCGGTGCATGGCTACACCTTC,CASSQVQSAPVHGYTF
TRBJ2-7,TRBD1,TRBV5-6,-,TGTGCCAGCAGCCACAGGGGCCCCTACGAGCAGTACTTC,CASSHRGPYEQYF
TRBJ1-1,-,TRBV29-1,-,TGCGGCGTTGATCCCCGGAGACAGGTGAACACTGAAGCTTTCTTT,CGVDPRRQVNTEAFF
TRBJ2-7,-,TRBV6-5,-,TGTGCCAGCTCCCACCGGGGGACCTTGTCGACCTCCTTC,CASSHRGTLSTSF
TRBJ2-7,TRBD2,TRBV5-6,-,TGTGCCAGCAGCCCGCGGGGGGGGATTTGGGAAAACGAGCAGTACTTC,CASSPRGGIWENEQYF
TRBJ1-6,-,TRBV27,-,TGTGCCAGCAAGAGGCGACAGAGTAATTCACCCCTCCACTTT,CASKRRQSNSPLHF
TRBJ1-5,-,TRBV28,once,TGTGCCAGCAGTTTAGACCTTTTCGCGGGTCAGCCCCAGCATTTT,CASSLDLFAGQPQHF
TRBJ1-1,TRBD1,TRBV5-6,-,TGTGCCAGCAGAAGAACCGGGACAGGTAACACTGAAGCTTTCTTT,CASRRTGTGNTEAFF
TRBJ1-5,-,TRBV19,-,TGTGCCAGTAGTATGGGCAGCAATCAGCCCCAGCATTTT,CASSMGSNQPQHF
TRBJ2-3,-,TRBV2,-,TGTGCCAGCACTACAATGGGAGATAGCACGCAGTATTTT,CASTTMGDSTQYF
TRBJ1-1,TRBD1,TRBV18,few,TGTGCCAGCTCACCCCCCGGGACAGGGGGGATGAACACTGAAGCTTTCTTT,CASSPPGTGGMNTEAFF
TRBJ1-5,-,TRBV28,-,TGTGCCAGCAGTTTAGCCTTGAGTCAGCCCCAGCATTTT,CASSLALSQPQHF
TRBJ2-1,TRBD1,TRBV5-8,-,TGTGCCAGCAGCTCAGGGACAGGGGTTTACAATGAGCAGTTCTTC,CASSSGTGVYNEQFF
TRBJ1-3,-,TRBV7-2,-,TGTGCCAGCAGCGTCCACAGGGAGTACACCATATATTTT,CASSVHREYTIYF
TRBJ2-7,TRBD1,TRBV10-2,once,TGCGCCAGCAGTGAAAACAGGGGCTACGAGCAGTACTTC,CASSENRGYEQYF
TRBJ2-5,-,TRBV18,-,TGTGCCAGCTCACCTCGACAGAAACAAGAGACCCAGTACTTC,CASSPRQKQETQYF
TRBJ2-7,TRBD2,TRBV27,-,TGTGCCACCCGCGGGAGGGCCTACGAGCAGTACTTC,CATRGRAYEQYF
TRBJ2-3,-,TRBV11-2,-,TGTGCCAGCAGCCCCGGGACACCTGGCACAGATACGCAGTATTTT,CASSPGTPGTDTQYF
TRBJ2-1,TRBD2,TRBV28,once,TGTGCCAGCAGTTACCTAGCGGGGCTTCGGAATGAGCAGTTCTTC,CASSYLAGLRNEQFF
TRBJ1-1,TRBD1,TRBV30,-,TGTGCCTGGAGTCCGCCGGACAGGGCGGGGACTGAAGCTTTCTTT,CAWSPPDRAGTEAFF
TRBJ2-2,TRBD2,TRBV9,few,TGTGCCAGCAGCCCTGGACTAGCGGGAGTGGGGGAGCTGTTTTTT,CASSPGLAGVGELFF
TRBJ1-1,TRBD1,TRBV28,-,TGTGCCAGCAGTTCTCGGACAGGGAGTAGCACTGAAGCTTTCTTT,CASSSRTGSSTEAFF
TRBJ1-2,-,TRBV7-8,once,TGTGCCAGCAGCTTAGGGGGCGAAGGCTATGGCTACACCTTC,CASSLGGEGYGYTF
TRBJ2-5,TRBD1,TRBV6-1,-,TGTGCCAGCAGTGTTCCACTCCCGGGACAGCGAGAGACCCAGTACTTC,CASSVPLPGQRETQYF